The 15 T cell receptor beta chains given below trace back to one sample, sequenced in a study of vaccination and CD4 T cells after COVID-19. The Oncomine TCR Beta short-read assay sequenced DNA from cultured CD4+ T cells. Using its own MiXCR run on the PCR reads, TCRdb lists one record per CDR3 protein. The sample holds about 7,000 distinct CDR3 sequences, about 30% seen once. Treatment indicated: approximately nine-day PBMC culture with coronavirus spike peptide pools or control peptides (ViraFEST assay). Before the COVID-19 pandemic (2011-2018), CD4+ T cells were obtained from the unexposed donor. Their target antigens are unknown. Sample: CD4+ T cells from blood, cultured in vitro. The source of these receptors is a human donor in good health.

This clonotype was observed a handful of times. The chain links TRBV9 to TRBJ2-5; no definite D call. Looked up from germline, CDR1 is SGDLS and CDR2 is YYNGEE. This CDR3 has 14 amino acids. V was shortened by 0 bases and J by 4 bases, with 10 bases between the two germline ends. This CDR3 is CASSVGTIRETQYF. The CDR3 DNA reads TGTGCCAGCAGCGTAGGAACTATCCGAGAGACCCAGTACTTC.

This clonotype was picked up a small number of times. The genes are TRBV7-8 and TRBJ1-1; D is undetermined. CDR3 size: 12 residues. Per the germline V gene, CDR1 is SGHVS and CDR2 is FQNEAQ. V lost 5 bases to trimming and J lost 6 bases, with 10 bases between them. CDR3 sequence: CASSPTGSEAFF. CDR3 DNA: TGTGCCAGCAGCCCCACCGGCTCTGAAGCTTTCTTT.

This chain links TRBV30 with TRBJ1-5; D is unclear. The CDR3 is made up of 13 amino acids. Germline V lookup: CDR1 GTSNPN, CDR2 SVGIG (reference sequence). Trimming shortened V by 5 bases and J by 3 bases, and 11 bases separated the two germline ends. CDR3 protein: CAWSPRTNQPQHF. CDR3 DNA: TGTGCCTGGTCCCCCCGGACCAATCAGCCCCAGCATTTT.

The CDR3 nucleotides are TGTGCCAGCAGCGTAGAGGCCCGGGCACTGCCCTACAATGAGCAGTTCTTC. It yields the protein CASSVEARALPYNEQFF. V is TRBV9 and J is TRBJ2-1; D remains unclear. V gave up 0 bases and J gave up 2 bases, with 15 bases separating them. Germline lookup yields CDR1 SGDLS and CDR2 YYNGEE. The CDR3 sequence is 17 residues long.

CDR3 nucleotide sequence: TGTGCCAGCAGCGCTCACCGGGACAGTGGGAACACTGAAGCTTTCTTT. Translating gives CASSAHRDSGNTEAFF. The chain links TRBV7-9 to TRBJ1-1; 7 bases agree with TRBD1. V was clipped by 5 bases and J by 1 base; unmatched bases: 10. Germline CDR1 is SEHNR and CDR2 is FQNEAQ (reference sequence). The CDR3 runs to 16 residues.

The chain joins TRBV30 to TRBJ1-1; possible D gene TRBD1, 5 bases. Germline values: CDR1 GTSNPN, CDR2 SVGIG (reference sequence). CDR3 length: 13 amino acids. V lost 5 bases to trimming and J lost 0 bases, with 10 bases between them. The CDR3 here is CAWYQQVNTEAFF. CDR3 in DNA: TGTGCCTGGTACCAACAGGTGAACACTGAAGCTTTCTTT.

This clonotype has a handful of counts. The V and J genes are TRBV6-1 and TRBJ1-5, with a possible D match to TRBD1 (5 bases). The CDR3 is 16 residues long. Germline V gene lookup returns CDR1 MNHNS and CDR2 SASEGT. The V and J ends lost 4 bases and 0 bases respectively, with 13 bases between them. CDR3 amino acids: CASSASGTLSNQPQHF. DNA for the CDR3: TGTGCCAGCAGTGCTTCCGGGACCCTTAGCAATCAGCCCCAGCATTTT.

This clonotype has a handful of counts. This chain joins TRBV6-4 and TRBJ2-2; D tentatively fits TRBD1 or TRBD2 (6 bases each). Germline CDR1 is MRHNA and CDR2 is SNTAGT. The CDR3 loop spans 14 amino acids. The germline V and J ends were trimmed by 6 bases and 2 bases, with 10 bases remaining between them. The CDR3 nucleotides are TGTGCCAGCAGACAGGGAGGAAACACCGGGGAGCTGTTTTTT. Translation gives CASRQGGNTGELFF.

The rearrangement joins TRBV20-1 to TRBJ2-6, with D unclear. The germline V gene encodes CDR1 DFQATT and CDR2 SNEGSKA (reference sequence). The CDR3 length is 17 residues. Trimming took off 6 bases at V and 0 bases at J, with 18 bases between the two ends. The CDR3 loop reads CSADYTPLGSGANVLTF. The DNA of the CDR3 is TGCAGTGCCGATTATACTCCCCTTGGCTCTGGGGCCAACGTCCTGACTTTC.

The genes are TRBV19 and TRBJ1-5, with 7 bases identical to TRBD1. This CDR3 contains 15 residues. Germline V gives CDR1 LNHDA, CDR2 SQIVND (reference sequence). V gave up 4 bases and J gave up 3 bases; unmatched junction bases: 6. The CDR3 loop is CASSTRQGFNQPQHF. CDR3 DNA: TGTGCCAGTAGTACCCGACAGGGCTTCAATCAGCCCCAGCATTTT.

In this sample, this clonotype turned up a few times. This chain links TRBV12-3 or TRBV12-4 with TRBJ2-5; perhaps TRBD1 as D (6 bases). This CDR3 has 13 amino acids. Trimming shortened V by 6 bases and J by 5 bases, and 13 bases separated the two germline ends. The CDR3 region is CASSQGSWETQYF. The CDR3 DNA reads as TGTGCCAGCAGCCAGGGGTCGTGGGAGACCCAGTACTTC.

The V gene is TRBV2, the J gene TRBJ1-5, with D possibly TRBD1 on 5 matching bases. The CDR3 totals 14 residues. V was clipped by 7 bases and J by 0 bases, with 10 bases between them. CDR1 and CDR2 from the germline V gene are SNHLY and FYNNEI. CDR3 sequence reads: CASTGLNSNQPQHF. CDR3 DNA sequence: TGTGCCAGCACAGGGTTGAATAGCAATCAGCCCCAGCATTTT.

CDR3 bases: TGTGCCAGCAGCATGGACTCCTATGGCTACACCTTC. This sequence encodes CASSMDSYGYTF. The V call is TRBV7-9, the J call TRBJ1-2; the D is unclear. Germline CDR1 is SEHNR and CDR2 is FQNEAQ (reference sequence). V was cut by 5 bases and J by 4 bases, with 8 bases left in between. CDR3 length: 12 residues.

This clonotype occurred a few times. This chain links TRBV6-4 with TRBJ2-2; 9 nucleotides match TRBD2. The CDR3 length is 14 residues. V was clipped by 2 bases and J by 6 bases; unmatched bases: 1. Germline V gene sequence: CDR1 MRHNA, CDR2 SNTAGT. The CDR3 DNA reads as TGTGCCAGCAGTGACGGCGGGGGGGCCGGGGAGCTGTTTTTT. This sequence encodes CASSDGGGAGELFF.

CDR3 sequence (DNA): TGTGCCAGCAGTTTAGGGGGGGGAGGCCTCAATCAGCCCCAGCATTTT. Its protein is CASSLGGGGLNQPQHF. The rearrangement uses TRBV12-3 or TRBV12-4 and TRBJ1-5; possible D gene TRBD1, 5 bases. The CDR3 extends over 16 amino acids. The V end was cut by 1 base, the J end by 3 bases, with 13 bases between.